Listed below are T cell receptor beta chains from one sample, sequenced in a study of blood T cells in healthy people across ages. TCRdb re-analysed the 5' RACE reads in MiXCR, keeping a single row per CDR3 protein. The repertoire holds approximately 800,000 distinct CDR3 sequences, with approximately 60% as singletons. The source material was blood. The source of these receptors is a man aged 35 to 55 in good health. The CDR3 runs from the conserved cysteine through the conserved F or W. A D gene is named only where the DNA matches it firmly. Only part of the rows carry a size: once, few, many, or a class if the clone is expanded.

v_gene,j_gene,d_gene,abundance,CDR3nt,CDR3aa
TRBV12-3/TRBV12-4,TRBJ2-3,.,.,TGTGCCAGCAGTTCGTCGGCCGAGGGGACAGATACGCAGTATTTT,CASSSSAEGTDTQYF
TRBV6-6,TRBJ2-3,TRBD2,.,TGTGCCAGCACCAACGACGGGAGGCCTTCCCTGAATACGCAGTATTTT,CASTNDGRPSLNTQYF
TRBV11-2,TRBJ2-5,TRBD1,.,TGTGCCAGCAGCTTAAAAGGACAGGGATTCGGAGAGACCCAGTACTTC,CASSLKGQGFGETQYF
TRBV4-2,TRBJ2-7,TRBD1,.,TGTGCCAGCAGCCAACTCGGGTCGGGACAGGGCTACAATGAGCAGTACTTC,CASSQLGSGQGYNEQYF
TRBV13,TRBJ2-7,.,many,TGTGCCAGCAGCTTTAGAGGGAGTCGCGAGCAGTACTTC,CASSFRGSREQYF
TRBV5-5,TRBJ2-7,TRBD1,many,TGTGCCAGCAGCTGGACAGGGGACGAGCAGTACTTC,CASSWTGDEQYF
TRBV7-9,TRBJ2-2,TRBD1,.,TGTGCCAGCAGCTCAGGGGACAGGAACACCGGGGAGCTGTTTTTT,CASSSGDRNTGELFF
TRBV12-3/TRBV12-4,TRBJ2-4,TRBD2,.,TGTGCCAGCACCCTTCGGGGGGGATACAAAAACATTCAGTACTTC,CASTLRGGYKNIQYF
TRBV20-1,TRBJ2-1,TRBD1,.,TGCAGTGCTAGAGGGGGACAGGCCCCCACAGGGCAGTTCTTC,CSARGGQAPTGQFF
TRBV27,TRBJ2-1,.,.,TGTGCCAGCAGTCCCAATGCGGGGTCCTACAATGAGCAGTTCTTC,CASSPNAGSYNEQFF
TRBV28,TRBJ2-3,.,.,TGTGCCAGCAGTTCCGGGACACCTGCTAGCACAGATACGCAGTATTTT,CASSSGTPASTDTQYF
TRBV29-1,TRBJ1-2,.,few,TGCAGCGTTGAATACGCCGACGTAAACTATGGCTACACCTTC,CSVEYADVNYGYTF
TRBV5-6,TRBJ2-3,.,.,TGTGCCAGCAGTTCGGACGGTCCTTCTAGCACAGATACGCAGTATTTT,CASSSDGPSSTDTQYF
TRBV20-1,TRBJ2-7,.,.,TGCAGTGCTCCAGAGGATCTGGCCTACAATGAGCAGTACTTC,CSAPEDLAYNEQYF
TRBV11-1,TRBJ2-1,.,.,TGTGCCAGCAGCTTAGGCGGCCGCGGCAGACAACAAACCTCCTACAATGAGCAGTTCTTC,CASSLGGRGRQQTSYNEQFF
TRBV6-2/TRBV6-3,TRBJ2-1,.,.,TGTGCCAGCAGCGACAGCAGTGCCTACAATGAGCAGTTCTTC,CASSDSSAYNEQFF
TRBV12-3/TRBV12-4,TRBJ2-7,TRBD2,.,TGTGCCAGCAGTCCGGGCGGGAGCAACAATGAGCAGTACTTC,CASSPGGSNNEQYF
TRBV21-1,TRBJ2-1,.,.,TGTGCCAGCAGGACAGCCCTGGGCTACTACAATGAGCAGTTCTTC,CASRTALGYYNEQFF
TRBV20-1,TRBJ2-5,.,few,TGCAGTGCTAGAGATCTAAGAGGCGAACTAATCCAGTACTTC,CSARDLRGELIQYF
TRBV7-2,TRBJ2-5,TRBD2,.,TGTGCCATTACGTTAGCGGGGGGGATTCAAGAGACCCAGTACTTC,CAITLAGGIQETQYF
TRBV12-3/TRBV12-4,TRBJ2-1,TRBD2,.,TGTGCCAGCACCGCCCGGACGGGGGGCAATGAGCAGTTCTTC,CASTARTGGNEQFF
TRBV20-1,TRBJ2-7,.,.,TGCAGTGCTAGAGATGAGGGGGACCACTACGAGCAGTACTTC,CSARDEGDHYEQYF
TRBV20-1,TRBJ2-3,TRBD2,few,TGCAGTGCTAGACCCCTAGCGGGGGGACCTCCCACAGATACGCAGTATTTT,CSARPLAGGPPTDTQYF
TRBV7-8,TRBJ2-3,TRBD2,.,TGTGCCAGCAGCTTTCGGACTAGCGGATCTAGCACAGATACGCAGTATTTT,CASSFRTSGSSTDTQYF
TRBV5-5,TRBJ2-7,TRBD1,.,TGTGCCAGCAGCTTGGAGGGACAGGGGTTGGACGAGCAGTACTTC,CASSLEGQGLDEQYF
TRBV7-2,TRBJ2-5,TRBD2,.,TGTGCCAGCAGCTTGAGCGGGGCACGTCCAGGGACCCAGTACTTC,CASSLSGARPGTQYF
TRBV27,TRBJ2-3,.,.,TGTGCCAGCAGTGATCGATCATGGACGGCAGATACGCAGTATTTT,CASSDRSWTADTQYF
TRBV29-1,TRBJ2-3,TRBD2,few,TGCAGCGTTGTTAAAGAGCGGGGTTGGACAGATACGCAGTATTTT,CSVVKERGWTDTQYF
TRBV7-9,TRBJ1-4,.,once,TGTGCCATTACTAGGTGGAGGGGACCGAGTAAACAGAATGAAAAACTGTTTTTT,CAITRWRGPSKQNEKLFF
TRBV12-3/TRBV12-4,TRBJ2-5,.,few,TGTGCCAGCATGGGGGGAGAGGAGACCCAGTACTTC,CASMGGEETQYF
TRBV5-1,TRBJ2-7,TRBD2,once,TGCGCCAGCAGCTCCACACCGACTAGCGGATACGAGCAGTACTTC,CASSSTPTSGYEQYF
TRBV6-2/TRBV6-3,TRBJ2-5,.,.,TGTGCCAGCAGCTCATTAGTGACGACACGGGAGACCCAGTACTTC,CASSSLVTTRETQYF
TRBV4-1,TRBJ2-1,.,.,TGCGCCAGCAGCCAACGAACAGCCCTGGAGCAGTTCTTC,CASSQRTALEQFF
TRBV10-3,TRBJ2-1,.,.,TGTGCCATCAGTGAGTCGCAGGGGCAGTTCTTC,CAISESQGQFF
TRBV25-1,TRBJ1-2,.,.,TGTGCCAGCGGGGGGGCGGGACCTAACTATGGCTACACCTTC,CASGGAGPNYGYTF
TRBV9,TRBJ2-7,.,.,TGTGCCAGCTCACCGGAACCTTTTGCCTCCTACGAGCAGTACTTC,CASSPEPFASYEQYF
TRBV3-1,TRBJ2-3,.,.,TGTGCCAGCAGCCAAGATATAGGTCTCGGACAGAGCACAGATACGCAGTATTTT,CASSQDIGLGQSTDTQYF
TRBV6-2/TRBV6-3,TRBJ1-5,.,.,TGTGCCAGCAAGAGGGGGTCAGAGGAGCCCCAGCATTTT,CASKRGSEEPQHF